These 11 T cell receptor beta chains were sequenced from one sample in a study of T cell changes during pregnancy in multiple sclerosis. Profiling relied on immunoSEQ multiplex PCR, and the TCRdb table lists in-frame clones only, not all of them. This sample has some 89,000 clones, with 94% found just once. Specimen: peripheral blood, collected in the third trimester of pregnancy. The receptors come from a female donor with multiple sclerosis, enrolled in a pregnancy study.

V usage is TRBV11-3 and J usage is TRBJ2-5, with a tentative D call TRBD2 (7 bases). V gave up 1 base and J gave up 1 base, with 10 bases separating them. CDR3 size: 15 residues. In germline, CDR1 is SGHNT, CDR2 YENEEA. The DNA of the CDR3 is TGTGCCAGCAGCTTAGGGCGGGGGCCCCAAGAGACCCAGTACTTC. It yields the protein CASSLGRGPQETQYF.

This chain connects TRBV19 to TRBJ2-3; 8 bases fit TRBD2. Germline V CDR1 and CDR2: LNHDA, SQIVND (reference sequence). V lost 4 bases and J lost 0; bases outside the gene matches: 3. This CDR3 region has 15 residues. The CDR3 sequence is CASSTKRGSTDTQYF. CDR3 coding DNA: TGTGCCAGTAGTACCAAGCGGGGGAGCACAGATACGCAGTATTTT.

The gene calls are TRBV7-6 and TRBJ1-2; no definite D call. Trimming removed 5 bases from V and 7 bases from J, with 20 bases in between. The CDR3 contains 15 residues. Per the germline V gene, CDR1 is SGHVS and CDR2 is FNYEAQ. CDR3 sequence reads: CASSRSSGTPGGYTF. CDR3 coding DNA: TGTGCCAGCAGCCGGTCGTCGGGAACCCCTGGTGGCTACACCTTC. Looking up the rest from reference TRBV7-6 and TRBJ1-2 gives the full variable domain: GAGVSQSPRYKVTKRGQDVALRCDPISGHVSLYWYRQALGQGPEFLTYFNYEAQQDKSGLPNDRFSAERPEGSISTLTIQRTEQRDSAMYRCASSRSSGTPGGYTFGSGTRLTVV.

The rearrangement uses TRBV6-1 and TRBJ2-7; 11 nucleotides agree with TRBD1. Germline V CDR1 and CDR2: MNHNS, SASEGT. Trimming removed 3 bases from V and 3 bases from J; junction bases left unmatched: 4. The CDR3 is 15 residues long. CDR3 protein: CASSETGTGGYEQYF. The CDR3 nucleotides are TGTGCCAGCAGTGAGACCGGGACAGGGGGCTACGAGCAGTACTTC.

The chain uses TRBV13 and TRBJ1-2, with 10 bases identical to TRBD1. The CDR3 consists of 15 residues. Germline V gives CDR1 PRHDT, CDR2 FYEKMQ (reference sequence). The V segment lost 2 bases and the J segment 6 bases; nucleotides outside the gene matches: 6. The CDR3 spells CASSLRQGANNGYTF. The CDR3 DNA sequence: TGTGCCAGCAGCTTAAGACAGGGGGCGAACAATGGCTACACCTTC.

V usage is TRBV19 and J usage is TRBJ2-7; 8 nucleotides agree with TRBD1. Germline V gives CDR1 LNHDA, CDR2 SQIVND (reference sequence). CDR3 length: 15 amino acids. V gave up 6 bases and J gave up 4 bases; unmatched junction bases: 11. CDR3 nucleotide sequence: TGTGCCAGTAGCCTACAGGGGGAGGCTAATTACGAGCAGTACTTC. It is translated as CASSLQGEANYEQYF.

The chain carries TRBV5-5 and TRBJ1-3; D is unresolved. Trimming stripped 2 bases from V and 0 bases from J, with 12 bases between. Germline V gene sequence: CDR1 SGHKS, CDR2 YYEKEE (reference sequence). The CDR3 has 16 amino acids. The CDR3 spells CASSLREDFSGNTIYF. CDR3 DNA sequence: TGTGCCAGCAGCTTAAGAGAGGATTTCTCTGGAAACACCATATATTTT.

This chain links TRBV7-8 with TRBJ1-2; TRBD1 agrees at 7 bases. Trimming took 5 bases from V and 3 from J; bases not matched to a gene: 6. CDR1 SGHVS and CDR2 FQNEAQ come from the germline V gene. This CDR3 spans 14 amino acids. This CDR3 is CASSRRGLDYGYTF. The CDR3 coding sequence is TGTGCCAGCAGCCGGAGGGGGCTCGACTATGGCTACACCTTC.

This chain connects TRBV5-1 to TRBJ1-2; 9 nucleotides match TRBD1. Germline CDR1 is SGHRS and CDR2 is YFSETQ. The V and J ends lost 1 base and 2 bases, in that order; junction bases with no gene match: 3. The CDR3 extends over 15 amino acids. CDR3 nucleotide sequence: TGCGCCAGCAGCTTGACCGGGACAGGGAACTATGGCTACACCTTC. Amino acid sequence: CASSLTGTGNYGYTF.

The V gene is TRBV7-9, the J gene TRBJ1-3, with 11 bases matching TRBD1. Germline V gene data show CDR1 as SEHNR and CDR2 as FQNEAQ (reference sequence). V shed 3 bases, J shed 7 bases, and the junction held 8 bases outside the gene matches. The CDR3 length is 16 residues. CDR3: CASSFSGQGAMNTIYF. CDR3 nucleotide sequence: TGTGCCAGCAGCTTCTCCGGACAGGGGGCGATGAACACCATATATTTT.

The rearrangement uses TRBV15 and TRBJ2-4; a possible D gene is TRBD2 (6 bases). The CDR3 is 19 residues long. The germline V gene encodes CDR1 LNHNV and CDR2 YYDKDF (reference sequence). The ends were cut back, 1 base at V and 0 bases at J, with 19 bases in the middle. The CDR3 region is CATSRVFPRGGVAKNIQYF. The CDR3, as DNA: TGTGCCACCAGCAGAGTTTTTCCTCGCGGCGGGGTAGCCAAAAACATTCAGTACTTC.